This T cell receptor (beta chain) was documented in a study of blood T cell repertoires in COVID-19. Clones were sequenced by immunoSEQ multiplex PCR, and TCRdb holds only the in-frame ones, with some missing. Of about 150,000 clones listed, 65% to 90% were seen once; the top ten hold less than 3.5%. V dropped 6 bases and J dropped 1 base, with 19 bases sitting between them. This CDR3 has 16 residues. CDR1 is MDHEN, CDR2 SYDVKM, per germline. The sample holds one count of this clone. The clonotype originates from a man in his sixties or seventies with acute or convalescent COVID-19. V is TRBV28 and J is TRBJ2-7; D might be TRBD1 (5 bases). Sequenced sample: peripheral blood. The DNA of the CDR3 is TGTGCCAGCAGATCTGCTGGGGCGACACGATCCTACGAGCAGTACTTC. This gives the protein CASRSAGATRSYEQYF.